The TCR beta chain under discussion was sequenced for a study of T-cell memory formation after mild COVID-19. This clonotype was recorded at least ten times. TCRdb re-derived calls from the 5' RACE reads in MiXCR, one entry per CDR3 protein. The table has about 170,000 distinct CDR3 sequences, approximately 12% seen once. The sequencing input was PBMCs or a T cell subset sorted from them (not recorded which). This receptor was taken from a man younger than 35 who had mild COVID-19 (a few samples of this study predate the infection). Cell type and time point are not known.

CDR3 sequence reads: CASSLGSGTTSPLHF. CDR3 DNA: TGTGCCAGCAGCTTAGGCTCCGGGACTACTTCACCCCTCCACTTT. The genes are TRBV7-2 and TRBJ1-6; weak D call: TRBD1 (5 bases). V lost 1 base, J lost 9 bases, and 13 bases lay in between. CDR3 size: 15 residues. Per germline, CDR1 SGHTA and CDR2 FQGNSA.